This T cell receptor beta chain was observed in a study of blood T cell repertoires in COVID-19. Overall study: Sample material is recorded as cDNA or gDNA derived from T cells, B-cell-depleted T cells, or PBMCs.

Germline CDR1 reads LNHDA; CDR2 reads SQIVND (reference sequence). The J segment lost 5 bases and the V segment lost 5 bases, leaving 9 bases of the junction unmatched. This CDR3 comprises 17 residues. As processed by the authors: For nucleated cells, counts were estimated from reference gene primer amplification. TCRdb keeps only in-frame clones here, not all; method: immunoSEQ multiplex PCR. D and trimming come from the DNA, and the V and J calls and clone size come from that table. This sample has a few hundred thousand clones, with about 85% found just once. This clonotype originated in a man between 40 and 49 years old with acute or convalescent COVID-19. The material sequenced was peripheral blood. The gene calls are TRBV19 and TRBJ1-6; 10 nucleotides align to TRBD1. The CDR3 DNA is TGTGCCAGTAGTGCCCCTACAGGGACAGGGGATAATTCACCCCTCCACTTT. The encoded protein is CASSAPTGTGDNSPLHF.